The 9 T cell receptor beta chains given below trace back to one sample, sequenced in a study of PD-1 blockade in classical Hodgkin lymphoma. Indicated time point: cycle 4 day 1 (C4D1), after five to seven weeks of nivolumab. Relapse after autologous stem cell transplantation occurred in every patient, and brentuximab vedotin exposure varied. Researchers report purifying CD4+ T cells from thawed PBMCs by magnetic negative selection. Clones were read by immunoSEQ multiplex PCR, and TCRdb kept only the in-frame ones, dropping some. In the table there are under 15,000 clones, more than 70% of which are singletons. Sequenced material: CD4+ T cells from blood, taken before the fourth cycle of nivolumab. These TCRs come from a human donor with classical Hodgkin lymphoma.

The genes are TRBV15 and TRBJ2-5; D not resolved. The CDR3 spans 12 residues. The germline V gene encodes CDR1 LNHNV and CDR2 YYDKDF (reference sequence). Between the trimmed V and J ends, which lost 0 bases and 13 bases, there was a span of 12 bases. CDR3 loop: CATSRDFGSPYF. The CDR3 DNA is TGTGCCACCAGCAGAGATTTTGGCTCCCCGTACTTC.

CDR3 loop: CASSVPAGELFF. The CDR3 nucleotides read TGCGCCAGCAGCGTTCCCGCCGGGGAGCTGTTTTTT. The V gene is TRBV5-1, the J gene TRBJ2-2; no clear D. This CDR3 has 12 residues. Trimming shortened V by 4 bases and J by 6 bases, and 7 bases separated the two germline ends. Looked up from germline, CDR1 is SGHRS and CDR2 is YFSETQ.

DNA for the CDR3: TGTGCCAGCAGCTCCTTTAGCGGGGGCCCCTTGGATACGCAGTATTTT. Encoded protein: CASSSFSGGPLDTQYF. This rearrangement joins TRBV7-3 to TRBJ2-3, with 9 bases that match TRBD2. The J segment lost 6 bases and the V segment lost 4 bases, leaving 11 bases of the junction unmatched. Germline V gene lookup returns CDR1 SGHTA and CDR2 FQGTGA. CDR3 length equals 16 residues.

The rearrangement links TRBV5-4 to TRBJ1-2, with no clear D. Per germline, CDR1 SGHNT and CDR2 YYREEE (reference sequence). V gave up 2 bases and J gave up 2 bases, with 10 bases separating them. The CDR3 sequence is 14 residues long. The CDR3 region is CASSLGPTNYGYTF. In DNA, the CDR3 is TGTGCCAGCAGCTTAGGGCCGACGAACTATGGCTACACCTTC.

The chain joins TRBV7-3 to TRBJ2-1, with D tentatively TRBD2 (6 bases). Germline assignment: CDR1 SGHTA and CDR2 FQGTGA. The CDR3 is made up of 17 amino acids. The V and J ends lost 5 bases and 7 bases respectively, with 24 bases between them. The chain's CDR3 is CASSRGSVGTLRNEQFF. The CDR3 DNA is TGTGCCAGCAGCCGTGGGTCGGTGGGGACTTTGCGTAATGAGCAGTTCTTC.

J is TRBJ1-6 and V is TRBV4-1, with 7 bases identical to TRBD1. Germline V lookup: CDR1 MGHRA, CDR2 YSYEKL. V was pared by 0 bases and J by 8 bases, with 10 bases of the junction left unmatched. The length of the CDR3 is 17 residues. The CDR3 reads CASSQDRTGARDSPLHF. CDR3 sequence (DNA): TGCGCCAGCAGCCAAGATAGAACAGGGGCAAGGGATTCACCCCTCCACTTT.

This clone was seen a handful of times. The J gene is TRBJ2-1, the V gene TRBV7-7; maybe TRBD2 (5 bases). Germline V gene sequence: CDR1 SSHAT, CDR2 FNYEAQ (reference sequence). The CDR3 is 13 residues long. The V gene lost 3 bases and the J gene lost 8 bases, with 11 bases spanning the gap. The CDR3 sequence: CASSFGLRDEQFF. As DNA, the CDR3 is TGTGCCAGCAGCTTCGGACTTAGGGATGAGCAGTTCTTC.

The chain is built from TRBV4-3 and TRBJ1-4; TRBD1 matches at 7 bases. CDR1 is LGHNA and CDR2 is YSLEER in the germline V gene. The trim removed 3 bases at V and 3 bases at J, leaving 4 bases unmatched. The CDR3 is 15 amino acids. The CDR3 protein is CASSHLRGSNEKLFF. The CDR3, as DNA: TGCGCCAGCAGCCACCTCAGGGGGTCTAATGAAAAACTGTTTTTT.

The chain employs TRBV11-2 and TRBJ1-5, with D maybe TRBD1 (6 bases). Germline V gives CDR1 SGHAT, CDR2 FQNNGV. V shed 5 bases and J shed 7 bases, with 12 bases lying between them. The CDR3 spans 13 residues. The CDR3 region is CASSIDRSQPQHF. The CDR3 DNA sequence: TGTGCCAGCAGCATCGACAGGTCCCAGCCCCAGCATTTT.